The sequence of this T cell receptor beta chain was determined in a study of prognosis after radiotherapy for stage I lung cancer. This clonotype appeared many times. Two-round multiplex PCR amplified TCR beta CDR3 from genomic DNA. With primers specific to each TRBV and TRBJ gene, the first-round PCR was performed. TCRdb reprocessed the multiplex PCR reads with MiXCR, giving one entry per CDR3 protein. The table has about 19,000 distinct CDR3 sequences, around 26% seen once. V lost 1 base to trimming and J lost 5 bases, with 12 bases between them. Germline-derived CDR1 and CDR2 are SGHTA and FQGNSA. This CDR3 comprises 15 residues.

The sequencing used PBMCs, collected before or after stereotactic body radiation therapy (not recorded which). This clonotype was obtained from a donor at least 50 years old with non-small cell lung cancer. This rearrangement joins TRBV7-2 to TRBJ2-1; D possibly corresponds to TRBD2 (5 bases). CDR3 amino acids: CASSLGFRADNEQFF. The CDR3 bases are TGTGCCAGCAGCTTAGGTTTTCGAGCGGACAATGAGCAGTTCTTC.